This TCR beta chain appears in the sequencing data of a study of OX40 agonist ivuxolimab in advanced cancers. TCRdb's copy holds only in-frame clones and misses some; the assay was immunoSEQ multiplex PCR. The sample carries tens of thousands of clones, about nine tenths recorded once. The sample was CD4+ or CD8+ T cells sorted from blood, taken in a trial of the OX40 agonist ivuxolimab. The source of this sequence is an adult with an advanced solid tumor such as melanoma, head and neck, liver or kidney cancer.

The CDR3 DNA reads as TGTGCGTCGGATAGGGGCGTGGGCAATCAGCCCCAGCATTTT. This codes for CASDRGVGNQPQHF. J is TRBJ1-5 and V is TRBV19; maybe TRBD1 (5 bases). Germline V CDR1 and CDR2: LNHDA, SQIVND (reference sequence). The CDR3 is 14 amino acids. Combining the CDR3 with reference TRBV19 and TRBJ1-5 gives the whole variable domain DGGITQSPKYLFRKEGQNVTLSCEQNLNHDAMYWYRQDPGQGLRLIYYSQIVNDFQKGDIAEGYSVSREKKESFPLTVTSAQKNPTAFYLCASDRGVGNQPQHFGDGTRLSIL.